This T cell receptor (beta chain) comes out of a study of T cell responses to AZD1222 COVID-19 vaccine. Findings of the study overall: There were mostly white British donors and more females than males, and clonal diversity was possibly underestimated. Elevations in Spike-specific TCR breadth and depth followed administration of two AZD1222 doses.

In regard to this clone: Its antigen remains unidentified.

Repertoires were generated with immunoSEQ multiplex PCR, while TCRdb's copy carries only in-frame clones and drops some. The table has fewer than 150,000 clones, over 85% seen once. Material: peripheral blood, obtained on day 0 of AZD1222 vaccination. The source of this sequence is an adult in good health.

This chain's CDR3 is CASSDGRSSGNTIYF. The CDR3 DNA follows: TGTGCCAGCAGCGATGGACGGTCCTCTGGAAACACCATATATTTT. V gene TRBV7-9 combines with J gene TRBJ1-3; D gene unclear. The CDR3 totals 15 residues. The germline CDR1 and CDR2 sequences are SEHNR and FQNEAQ (reference sequence). V was pared by 5 bases and J by 0 bases, with 11 bases between.